The 15 T cell receptor beta chains presented below share a single source sample, sequenced in a study of human T cells and chemical hapten exposure. From the RACE reads, TCRdb called clonotypes with MiXCR, one entry per CDR3 protein. The sample includes tens of thousands of distinct CDR3 sequences, roughly a tenth seen only once; the top ten take 3.5% to 4.5%. This sample's time point: patch test 1, 2 weeks after DPC sensitization. Treatment: therapeutic diphenylcyclopropenone sensitization with weekly scalp DPC. The starting material was whole blood, obtained in connection with sensitization to the hapten diphenylcyclopropenone (DPC). These receptors all stem from a woman in her fifties or sixties with alopecia areata. Some clones in this sample may be carry-over from other donors' samples.

The table lists this clonotype with many counts. The rearrangement links TRBV6-6 to TRBJ1-3; D is perhaps TRBD1 (5 bases). V shed 7 bases and J shed 1 base, with 20 bases lying between them. Per the germline V gene, CDR1 is MNHNY and CDR2 is SVGAGI (reference sequence). The CDR3 spans 17 residues. For the CDR3, the DNA is TGTGCCAGCATTGACCCACCAGGGTCCCCTTCTGGAAACACCATATATTTT. Translating gives CASIDPPGSPSGNTIYF.

The sample holds a few counts of this clonotype. The gene calls are TRBV12-3 or TRBV12-4 and TRBJ2-5, with TRBD1 matching over 11 bases. The CDR3 length is 15 residues. V shed 4 bases, J shed 4 bases, and the junction held 5 bases outside the gene matches. The CDR3 loop reads CASSWGQGEIETQYF. The DNA for the CDR3 is TGTGCCAGCAGTTGGGGACAGGGGGAGATAGAGACCCAGTACTTC.

The chain uses TRBV28 and TRBJ2-2; TRBD2 agrees at 9 bases. With 8 bases clipped from V and 4 bases from J, the junction kept 5 bases outside the gene matches. The CDR3 totals 14 residues. Germline V gives CDR1 MDHEN, CDR2 SYDVKM. This CDR3 is CASVRTSATGELFF. CDR3 in DNA: TGTGCCAGCGTTAGGACTAGCGCCACCGGGGAGCTGTTTTTT.

This clonotype was observed a handful of times. The rearrangement joins TRBV5-5 to TRBJ1-1, with D possibly being TRBD1 (5 bases). V lost 4 bases, J lost 1 base, and 11 bases lay in between. The CDR3 loop spans 14 amino acids. The germline V gene encodes CDR1 SGHKS and CDR2 YYEKEE (reference sequence). CDR3 region: CASSHDSRNTEAFF. The DNA for the CDR3 is TGTGCCAGCAGCCACGACAGCAGGAACACTGAAGCTTTCTTT.

Ten or more counts support this clonotype. The V gene is TRBV29-1, the J gene TRBJ1-1; unclear D gene. Germline V gene sequence: CDR1 SQVTM, CDR2 ANQGSEA. CDR3 size: 14 residues. The V end was cut by 7 bases, the J end by 0 bases, with 15 bases between. The chain's CDR3 is CSAQEGYMNTEAFF. The CDR3 region has the DNA TGCAGCGCCCAAGAGGGTTACATGAACACTGAAGCTTTCTTT.

V usage is TRBV20-1 and J usage is TRBJ1-1; 8 bases line up with TRBD1. The CDR3 has 12 amino acids. The germline CDR1 and CDR2 sequences are DFQATT and SNEGSKA (reference sequence). J was trimmed by 1 base and V by 8 bases; bases with no gene match: 3. CDR3 amino acids: CSPTGGNTEAFF. DNA for the CDR3: TGCAGTCCTACAGGGGGGAACACTGAAGCTTTCTTT.

This rearrangement joins TRBV3-1 to TRBJ1-1; D is possibly TRBD1 (5 bases). Germline-derived CDR1 and CDR2 are LGHDT and YNNKEL (reference sequence). The length of the CDR3 is 14 residues. Deletions cut 3 bases from V and 4 bases from J, with 12 bases between. In nucleotides, the CDR3 is TGTGCCAGCAGCCACAAGGCCGGGGCCACTGAAGCTTTCTTT. The encoded protein is CASSHKAGATEAFF.

The chain carries TRBV11-2 and TRBJ2-5, with D uncertain. This CDR3 spans 15 amino acids. The germline V and J ends were trimmed by 3 bases and 5 bases, with 16 bases remaining between them. CDR1 is SGHAT, CDR2 FQNNGV, per germline. The CDR3 DNA reads as TGTGCCAGCAGCTTTGAGTATGGCGGCGTCGAGACCCAGTACTTC. Protein: CASSFEYGGVETQYF.

This clonotype was seen repeatedly, ten times or more. The chain uses TRBV5-6 and TRBJ1-2, with 8 bases fitting TRBD1. Per germline, CDR1 SGHDT and CDR2 YYEEEE. The CDR3 sequence is 15 residues long. V shed 3 bases, J shed 8 bases, and the junction held 12 bases outside the gene matches. CDR3 sequence reads: CASSWWTGFGQGYTF. The CDR3 DNA sequence: TGTGCCAGCAGCTGGTGGACAGGGTTCGGTCAGGGCTACACCTTC.

This clonotype was found many times. The chain uses TRBV7-9 and TRBJ2-3; D may correspond to TRBD1 or TRBD2 (5 bases each). This CDR3 has 16 residues. Germline CDR1 and CDR2: SEHNR and FQNEAQ (reference sequence). Trimming removed 2 bases from V and 4 bases from J, with 16 bases in between. CDR3 in amino acids: CASSLNPGTAADTQYF. The CDR3 DNA follows: TGTGCCAGCAGCTTAAATCCAGGGACCGCGGCAGATACGCAGTATTTT. Looking up the rest from reference TRBV7-9 and TRBJ2-3 gives the full variable domain: DTGVSQNPRHKITKRGQNVTFRCDPISEHNRLYWYRQTLGQGPEFLTYFQNEAQLEKSRLLSDRFSAERPKGSFSTLEIQRTEQGDSAMYLCASSLNPGTAADTQYFGPGTRLTVL.

V and J are TRBV5-1 and TRBJ1-1; D possibly corresponds to TRBD1 (5 bases). Germline lookup yields CDR1 SGHRS and CDR2 YFSETQ. V shed 0 bases and J shed 0 bases, with 12 bases lying between them. There are 16 residues in the CDR3. The CDR3 DNA is TGCGCCAGCAGCTTGGGACAGCAGATCGTGAACACTGAAGCTTTCTTT. It translates to CASSLGQQIVNTEAFF.

The sample holds many counts of this clonotype. This chain links TRBV6-2 or TRBV6-3 with TRBJ1-5; 7 bases align to TRBD1. V was pared by 3 bases and J by 0 bases, with 8 bases of the junction left unmatched. Per germline, CDR1 MNHEY and CDR2 SVGEGT. The CDR3 sequence is 17 residues long. The CDR3 sequence: CASSYRGQADSNQPQHF. The CDR3 DNA is TGTGCCAGCAGTTATCGCGGACAGGCCGATAGCAATCAGCCCCAGCATTTT.

This clonotype has a count of ten or more. The J gene is TRBJ1-1, the V gene TRBV6-1; D perhaps matches TRBD1 (6 bases). The germline V and J ends were trimmed by 9 bases and 1 base, with 12 bases remaining between them. This CDR3 region has 13 residues. Looked up from germline, CDR1 is MNHNS and CDR2 is SASEGT. CDR3 region: CASSQDRNTEAFF. DNA of the CDR3: TGTGCCAGTTCCCAGGACAGGAACACTGAAGCTTTCTTT.

The V call is TRBV10-3, the J call TRBJ1-1; D unresolved. V was shortened by 3 bases and J by 0 bases, with 5 bases between the two germline ends. Germline CDR1 is ENHRY and CDR2 is SYGVKD. This CDR3 comprises 13 residues. In DNA, the CDR3 is TGTGCCATCAGTGATCTGGTGAACACTGAAGCTTTCTTT. Translated: CAISDLVNTEAFF.

The V and J genes are TRBV5-1 and TRBJ1-4, with D tentatively TRBD1 (6 bases). The CDR3 loop spans 15 amino acids. Germline V gives CDR1 SGHRS, CDR2 YFSETQ. Trimming left V 5 bases short and J 10 bases short, with 21 bases between. The CDR3 nucleotides read TGCGCCAGCAGTGTAGACCCCAGGGGAACTGGAAAACTGTTTTTT. Its protein product is CASSVDPRGTGKLFF.